Each of the 5 T cell receptor beta chains below was sequenced from the same sample in a study of OX40 agonist ivuxolimab in advanced cancers. Generated by immunoSEQ multiplex PCR, the TCRdb table keeps only in-frame clones and is missing some. The data show 25,000 to 35,000 clones, more than 75% seen once. The sample in question was CD4+ or CD8+ T cells sorted from blood, obtained in a trial of the OX40 agonist ivuxolimab. The receptors shown here come from an adult with an advanced solid tumor such as melanoma, head and neck, liver or kidney cancer.

The chain carries TRBV4-2 and TRBJ2-7, with 8 bases that match TRBD1. The CDR3 consists of 15 residues. J was trimmed by 6 bases and V by 4 bases; bases with no gene match: 11. CDR1 and CDR2 from the germline V gene are LGHNA and YNFKEQ. The CDR3 region is CASSLDRDGFSEQYF. CDR3 DNA sequence: TGTGCCAGCAGCCTGGACAGGGATGGTTTTAGCGAGCAGTACTTC.

This clone came up a few times. This chain joins TRBV6-1 and TRBJ2-5; TRBD2 matches at 7 bases. Trimming took 3 bases from V and 1 from J; bases not matched to a gene: 5. The CDR3 is made up of 15 amino acids. Germline V gives CDR1 MNHNS, CDR2 SASEGT. The chain's CDR3 is CASSDGPSGQETQYF. CDR3 DNA: TGTGCCAGCAGTGATGGCCCTAGCGGCCAAGAGACCCAGTACTTC.

CDR3 sequence reads: CASSPAPATNEKLFF. Here the CDR3 DNA reads TGTGCCAGCTCACCAGCCCCGGCAACTAATGAAAAACTGTTTTTT. The chain links TRBV18 to TRBJ1-4; D gene unclear. V was pared by 2 bases and J by 0 bases, with 7 bases between. Per germline, CDR1 KGHSH and CDR2 LQKENI. This CDR3 is 15 amino acids long.

The chain combines TRBV6-5 with TRBJ1-2; D is uncertain. The CDR3 spans 14 residues. Germline V gene lookup returns CDR1 MNHEY and CDR2 SVGAGI. V lost 3 bases, J lost 3 bases, and 11 bases lay in between. The CDR3 reads CASSYWSGDYGYTF. The DNA for the CDR3 is TGTGCCAGCAGTTATTGGTCCGGGGACTATGGCTACACCTTC.

This sequence joins TRBV2 and TRBJ2-7, with 7 bases fitting TRBD1. The CDR3 has 15 residues. Germline V gene lookup returns CDR1 SNHLY and CDR2 FYNNEI. The junction had 14 bases not matched to a gene; V was cut back by 3 bases and J by 9 bases. CDR3 region: CASSEGDSANPAQYF. The DNA of the CDR3 is TGTGCCAGCAGTGAGGGGGACAGCGCAAACCCCGCGCAGTACTTC.